This TCR beta chain is drawn from a study of identical twins. The study, taken as a whole, reports: Within cord blood, abundant beta clonotypes carried fewer insertions, but memory repertoires showed no such trend.

After template switching added a universal primer site, the resulting cDNA carried unique molecular identifiers. TCRdb called the 5' RACE reads again in MiXCR, with one record for every CDR3 protein. The sample has fewer than 800,000 distinct CDR3 sequences, about 7% seen once. This clonotype was detected only a few times. As yet, its antigen is unknown. The V segment lost 4 bases and the J segment 3 bases; nucleotides outside the gene matches: 0. The CDR3 consists of 12 residues. Germline V CDR1 and CDR2: SGHKS, YYEKEE (reference sequence). These same records also appear under a second study, on yellow fever vaccine responses in identical twins.

This chain joins TRBV5-5 and TRBJ2-7; 8 nucleotides align to TRBD1. The source material was PBMCs. The TCR sequence derives from a young woman in good health. The CDR3 reads CASSGTGYEQYV. The CDR3 region has the DNA TGTGCCAGCAGCGGGACAGGCTACGAGCAGTACGTC.